The 27 T cell receptor beta chains listed next were all sequenced from one sample in a study of T cell clonality in common variable immunodeficiency. Study-wide results and caveats: In common variable immunodeficiency, TCR beta chains reportedly carried fewer deletions and N-nucleotide insertions.

Assay used: immunoSEQ multiplex PCR; TCRdb lists only in-frame clones, some missing. The repertoire yields several thousand clones, none seen only once; the top ten contain 4.3%. Which antigens these TCRs recognize remains unknown. The sample was peripheral blood mononuclear cells. Receptors originate from a human donor with common variable immunodeficiency.

This clone has at least ten counts. CDR3 loop: CASSSPWQGSSYEQYF. CDR3 DNA, as far as it was read: TGTGCCAGCAGTAGTCCCTGGCAGGGGAGCTCCTACGAG. V gene TRBV27 combines with J gene TRBJ2-7; perhaps TRBD1 as D (6 bases). The read gets to within 3 residues of the CDR3 end, and the germline J gene fills in the rest. Germline V gene lookup returns CDR1 MNHEY and CDR2 SMNVEV (reference sequence). V was pared by 5 bases and J by 0 bases, with 17 bases between. The CDR3 sequence is 16 residues long.

This clone was recorded at least ten times. Read data end 3 residues before the CDR3 end; the end is taken from the germline J gene. V is TRBV2 and J is TRBJ2-1; TRBD2 matches at 15 bases. With 7 bases clipped from V and 1 base from J, the junction kept 8 bases outside the gene matches. Germline V CDR1 and CDR2: SNHLY, FYNNEI. The CDR3 extends over 18 amino acids. The sequenced part of the CDR3 DNA is TGTGCCAGCAAGGGACTAGCGGGAGGTGGTATGTCCTACAATGAG. This encodes CASKGLAGGGMSYNE. From start to end, the CDR3 is CASKGLAGGGMSYNEQFF.

Comments on this clone: The junction shows a germline mismatch at one end, possibly a read error. CDR3 DNA (partial): TGTGCCAGGAGGATGCGAGGTAGCAAGCAGCCC. It yields the protein CARRMRGSKQP. The full CDR3 sequence reads CARRMRGSKQPQHF. The rearrangement uses TRBV19 and TRBJ1-5; D is ambiguous. The read stops 3 residues short of the end of the CDR3; the missing end is completed from the germline J gene. This CDR3 has 14 amino acids. Looked up from germline, CDR1 is LNHDA and CDR2 is SQIVND (reference sequence).

Ten or more counts support this clone. The CDR3 end falls 3 residues outside the read, so it is completed with the germline J gene. The chain carries TRBV7-8 and TRBJ2-2; TRBD2 aligns across 11 bases. CDR1 SGHVS and CDR2 FQNEAQ come from the germline V gene. The CDR3 length is 16 residues. V shed 5 bases, J shed 6 bases, and the junction held 8 bases outside the gene matches. CDR3 residues: CASSTLAGVTPGELFF. The CDR3 DNA, read in part, is TGTGCCAGCAGCACACTAGCGGGGGTAACCCCCGGGGAG.

This clone was detected ten times or more. Read coverage stops 3 residues before the CDR3 terminus; the germline J gene supplies the remainder. The chain employs TRBV5-1 and TRBJ2-7, with D maybe TRBD2 (6 bases). In germline, CDR1 is SGHRS, CDR2 YFSETQ. The CDR3 is made up of 13 amino acids. V was shortened by 4 bases and J by 6 bases, with 14 bases between the two germline ends. The sequenced part of the CDR3 DNA is TGCGCCAGCAGCGCTCAGGCGGGGCGCGAG. It encodes CASSAQAGRE. In full, the CDR3 reads CASSAQAGREQYF. The complete variable domain, with remaining parts taken from reference TRBV5-1 and TRBJ2-7, reads KAGVTQTPRYLIKTRGQQVTLSCSPISGHRSVSWYQQTPGQGLQFLFEYFSETQRNKGNFPGRFSGRQFSNSRSEMNVSTLELGDSALYLCASSAQAGREQYFGPGTRLTVT.

This clone has at least ten counts. The read halts 3 residues ahead of the CDR3 end, with the missing end drawn from the germline J gene. This sequence joins TRBV7-9 and TRBJ2-6; D may be TRBD1 (6 bases). V lost 9 bases and J 1 base, leaving 13 bases between the germline ends. The length of the CDR3 is 15 residues. Germline V gives CDR1 SEHNR, CDR2 FQNEAQ (reference sequence). CDR3 sequence reads: CASPLQGSGANVLTF. CDR3 bases read: TGTGCCAGTCCCTTACAGGGATCTGGGGCCAACGTC.

At least ten counts were recorded for this clone. The sequence runs out 3 residues before the end of the CDR3; the remainder is reconstructed from the germline J gene. The chain joins TRBV20-1 to TRBJ1-3; possibly TRBD1 for D (5 bases). CDR3 length: 15 residues. The germline V gene has CDR1 DFQATT and CDR2 SNEGSKA (reference sequence). V was clipped by 0 bases and J by 0 bases, with 9 bases between them. The chain's CDR3 is CSARDAGHSGNTIYF. CDR3 DNA, as far as it was read: TGCAGTGCTAGAGATGCAGGGCACTCTGGAAACACC.

This clone was detected ten times or more. With the read ending 3 residues before the CDR3 end, the germline J gene is used to fill in that end. The chain has TRBV5-1 and TRBJ2-7; D might be TRBD1 (6 bases). The CDR3 is made up of 16 amino acids. Per germline, CDR1 SGHRS and CDR2 YFSETQ. V lost 0 bases, J lost 3 bases, and 16 bases lay in between. This CDR3 reads CASSLAPGRGSYEQYF. The sequenced CDR3 bases are TGCGCCAGCAGCTTGGCGCCGGGCAGGGGAAGCTACGAG.

The sample holds many counts of this clone. The read comes to an end 3 residues before the CDR3 does, leaving the germline J gene to fill in the end. The genes are TRBV20-1 and TRBJ1-1, with a possible D match to TRBD1 (5 bases). Looked up from germline, CDR1 is DFQATT and CDR2 is SNEGSKA (reference sequence). V lost 5 bases to trimming and J lost 3 bases, with 19 bases between them. The CDR3 has 15 residues. The CDR3: CSAPVGGTPDTEAFF. The sequenced CDR3 bases are TGCAGTGCTCCCGTGGGGGGGACCCCGGACACTGAA.

Ten or more counts support this clone. The read terminates 3 residues before the CDR3 end, so the remaining end is supplied by the germline J gene. V usage is TRBV19 and J usage is TRBJ2-7; D tentatively reads TRBD1 or TRBD2 (6 bases each). This CDR3 has 15 amino acids. Trimming pared 4 bases from V and 5 bases from J, leaving 18 bases between. Germline assignment: CDR1 LNHDA and CDR2 SQIVND (reference sequence). This CDR3 reads CASSKVGGQINEQYF. The CDR3 DNA, read in part, is TGTGCCAGTAGTAAGGTGGGAGGACAGATCAACGAG.

By proportion, this clone is medium-sized (0.01 to 0.1%). Sequencing ends 3 residues short of the CDR3 end; the germline J gene provides the rest. This chain links TRBV6-2 or TRBV6-3 with TRBJ2-5; 8 nucleotides match TRBD1. The J segment lost 4 bases and the V segment lost 0 bases, leaving 10 bases of the junction unmatched. Looked up from germline, CDR1 is MNHEY and CDR2 is SVGEGT. This CDR3 region has 17 residues. The CDR3 region is CASSYSDRTGIPETQYF. The CDR3 bases that were read are TGTGCCAGCAGTTACTCTGACAGGACAGGGATTCCAGAGACC.

In this sample, this clone turned up many times. The CDR3 end falls 3 residues outside the read, so it is completed with the germline J gene. V is TRBV5-8 and J is TRBJ2-5; tentative D call: TRBD1 (5 bases). This CDR3 has 14 amino acids. CDR1 and CDR2 from the germline V gene are SGHTS and YDEGEE. Trimming stripped 4 bases from V and 4 bases from J, with 14 bases between. CDR3: CASSLSRVVETQYF. The part of the CDR3 DNA that was read is TGTGCCAGCAGCCTGAGCAGGGTCGTAGAGACC.

This clone was seen at least ten times. The CDR3 is cut off 3 residues early in the read; its end comes from the germline J gene. The chain joins TRBV29-1 to TRBJ2-7; 11 nucleotides match TRBD2. CDR1 is SQVTM and CDR2 is ANQGSEA in the germline V gene. V lost 7 bases to trimming and J lost 4 bases; unmatched junction nucleotides: 6. CDR3 length: 13 residues. The covered CDR3 bases are TGCAGCGCAGGACTAGCGGGCACATACGAG. This codes for CSAGLAGTYE. The whole CDR3 region reads CSAGLAGTYEQYF.

This clone was recorded many times. The read comes to an end 3 residues before the CDR3 does, leaving the germline J gene to fill in the end. This chain connects TRBV2 to TRBJ2-1; D is uncertain. Germline V gene sequence: CDR1 SNHLY, CDR2 FYNNEI. The CDR3 spans 12 residues. With 5 bases removed from V and 6 bases from J, the gap between germline ends came to 8 bases. This CDR3 reads CASSSGFNEQFF. CDR3 DNA (partial): TGTGCCAGCAGTTCCGGGTTCAATGAG.

This clone appeared a few times. The sequenced fragment ends 3 residues before the CDR3 boundary, so the rest is inferred from the germline J gene. The rearrangement uses TRBV20-1 and TRBJ1-2, with TRBD1 matching over 7 bases. The CDR3 spans 13 residues. Germline lookup yields CDR1 DFQATT and CDR2 SNEGSKA (reference sequence). Partial CDR3 DNA: TGCAGTGCTAGCACAGGGGTTTTCCGCGGC. Translation: CSASTGVFRG. The entire CDR3 is CSASTGVFRGYTF.

This clone was picked up many times. The CDR3 is cut off 3 residues early in the read; its end comes from the germline J gene. The chain carries TRBV7-9 and TRBJ2-7, with D maybe TRBD1 (5 bases). The length of the CDR3 is 14 residues. Germline V gene data show CDR1 as SEHNR and CDR2 as FQNEAQ (reference sequence). Trimming removed 1 base from V and 3 bases from J, with 10 bases in between. The CDR3 spells CASSLDFDSYEQYF. The sequenced CDR3 bases are TGTGCCAGCAGCTTAGATTTCGACAGCTACGAG.

This clone was detected many times. The sequenced fragment ends 3 residues before the CDR3 boundary, so the rest is inferred from the germline J gene. This chain connects TRBV7-2 to TRBJ2-7, with a possible D match to TRBD1 (6 bases). The CDR3 sequence is 15 residues long. Trimming removed 5 bases from V and 0 bases from J, with 14 bases in between. Germline assignment: CDR1 SGHTA and CDR2 FQGNSA. CDR3 residues: CASSAQGTSSYEQYF. The DNA read from the CDR3 is TGTGCCAGCAGCGCGCAGGGGACCTCCTCCTACGAG.

This clone was observed at least ten times. Read coverage stops 3 residues before the CDR3 terminus; the germline J gene supplies the remainder. The chain uses TRBV5-1 and TRBJ1-2; D remains ambiguous. The CDR3 loop spans 15 amino acids. Germline lookup yields CDR1 SGHRS and CDR2 YFSETQ. V lost 0 bases and J 6 bases, leaving 15 bases between the germline ends. CDR3 sequence: CASSLENPFRDGYTF. The CDR3 DNA, read in part, is TGCGCCAGCAGCTTGGAAAATCCCTTTCGGGATGGC.

There are many counts of this clone. The missing CDR3 end, 3 residues past where the read stops, is filled in from the germline J gene. This chain uses TRBV18 with TRBJ2-2; TRBD1 matches at 8 bases. Germline loops: CDR1 KGHSH, CDR2 LQKENI. V was pared by 3 bases and J by 5 bases, with 5 bases of the junction left unmatched. The CDR3 is 15 residues long. The CDR3 loop reads CASSPGQGMTGELFF. CDR3 DNA, as far as it was read: TGTGCCAGCTCACCTGGACAGGGAATGACCGGGGAG.

This clone was counted many times. The CDR3 extends 3 residues past the end of the read, so its final part is completed from the germline J gene. This sequence joins TRBV12-5 and TRBJ2-1, with 7 positions matching TRBD1. Trimming at V came to 2 bases and at J to 0 bases, leaving 7 bases not matched to a gene. Germline V gene sequence: CDR1 LGHNT, CDR2 FRNRAP. The CDR3 loop spans 17 amino acids. Partial CDR3 DNA: TGTGCTAGTGGTTTGCCCCTAGGGGGCGACTCCTACAATGAG. This translates into CASGLPLGGDSYNE. The CDR3, in full, reads CASGLPLGGDSYNEQFF.

Many counts were recorded for this clone. The CDR3 extends 3 residues past the end of the read, so its final part is completed from the germline J gene. This rearrangement joins TRBV11-2 to TRBJ2-3, with D perhaps TRBD2 (5 bases). The V end lost 5 bases, the J end lost 6 bases, and 18 bases lay between the germline ends. Germline-derived CDR1 and CDR2 are SGHAT and FQNNGV. This CDR3 contains 15 residues. CDR3 residues: CASSTRQTSVDTQYF. Partial CDR3 DNA: TGTGCCAGCAGCACCCGTCAAACTAGTGTCGATACG. The whole variable domain, remainder taken from reference TRBV11-2 and TRBJ2-3, is EAGVAQSPRYKIIEKRQSVAFWCNPISGHATLYWYQQILGQGPKLLIQFQNNGVVDDSQLPKDRFSAERLKGVDSTLKIQPAKLEDSAVYLCASSTRQTSVDTQYFGPGTRLTVL.

This clone has just a few counts. The observed sequence ends 3 residues before the CDR3 terminus, with the missing tail filled in from the germline J gene. The chain recombines TRBV7-8 with TRBJ1-6; the match to TRBD1 covers 7 bases. The CDR3 totals 16 residues. Unmatched junction bases numbered 11, after V lost 2 bases and J lost 10 bases. The germline V gene has CDR1 SGHVS and CDR2 FQNEAQ. This CDR3 is CASSLTRGELRSPLHF. CDR3 DNA (partial): TGTGCCAGCAGCTTAACCAGGGGGGAATTAAGGTCACCC.

Comments on this clone: The read ends 3 residues shy of where the CDR3 ends; the end is completed using the germline J gene. The chain carries TRBV19 and TRBJ1-2; D call uncertain. V lost 7 bases to trimming and J lost 6 bases, with 18 bases between them. In germline, CDR1 is LNHDA, CDR2 SQIVND (reference sequence). CDR3 length equals 14 residues. CDR3 DNA, as far as it was read: TGTGCCAGTAACCTCAGACCGACAAGGGATGGC. Residues: CASNLRPTRDG. In full, the CDR3 is CASNLRPTRDGYTF.

This clone is classed as large. The read halts 3 residues ahead of the CDR3 end, with the missing end drawn from the germline J gene. The V call is TRBV11-3, the J call TRBJ2-1; D call uncertain. V was pared by 1 base and J by 6 bases, with 7 bases between. This CDR3 is built from 13 residues. The germline V gene encodes CDR1 SGHNT and CDR2 YENEEA. The covered CDR3 bases are TGTGCCAGCAGCTTAGCAGGTGGCAATGAG. Translated, it gives CASSLAGGNE. The full CDR3 reads CASSLAGGNEQFF. The full variable domain, its missing parts supplied by reference TRBV11-3 and TRBJ2-1, is EAGVVQSPRYKIIEKKQPVAFWCNPISGHNTLYWYLQNLGQGPELLIRYENEEAVDDSQLPKDRFSAERLKGVDSTLKIQPAELGDSAVYLCASSLAGGNEQFFGPGTRLTVL.

This clone has a handful of counts. At one end, the junction sequence differs from germline, possibly due to a read error. The read ends 3 residues early relative to the CDR3; the germline J gene fills the gap. This rearrangement joins TRBV19 to TRBJ1-5, with 9 bases identical to TRBD1. The CDR3 has 15 amino acids. The germline V gene encodes CDR1 LNHDA and CDR2 SQIVND (reference sequence). This CDR3 is CASRGQGRSKQPQHF. Partial CDR3 DNA: TGTGCCAGTAGGGGACAGGGACGTAGCAAGCAGCCC. The full variable domain, completed using reference TRBV19 and TRBJ1-5, is DGGITQSPKYLFRKEGQNVTLSCEQNLNHDAMYWYRQDPGQGLRLIYYSQIVNDFQKGDIAEGYSVSREKKESFPLTVTSAQKNPTAFYLCASRGQGRSKQPQHFGDGTRLSIL.

This clone was seen repeatedly, ten times or more. The read ends 3 residues before the CDR3 terminus; that terminus is restored from the germline J gene. V usage is TRBV5-1 and J usage is TRBJ2-5, with D hard to call. Trimming stripped 0 bases from V and 3 bases from J, with 6 bases between. The CDR3 sequence is 13 residues long. CDR1 and CDR2 (germline): SGHRS, YFSETQ. CDR3 amino acids: CASSLGREETQYF. The part of the CDR3 DNA that was read is TGCGCCAGCAGCTTGGGAAGGGAAGAGACC.

This clone showed up many times. Coverage ceases 3 residues before the CDR3 finishes, and the germline J gene fills in the end. J is TRBJ1-1 and V is TRBV5-4, with D unclear. This CDR3 has 14 amino acids. Germline V gene data show CDR1 as SGHNT and CDR2 as YYREEE (reference sequence). The germline V and J ends were trimmed by 0 bases and 0 bases, with 6 bases remaining between them. The CDR3 loop is CASSLALMNTEAFF. The CDR3 bases that were read are TGTGCCAGCAGCTTGGCACTCATGAACACTGAA. The whole variable domain, remainder taken from reference TRBV5-4 and TRBJ1-1, is ETGVTQSPTHLIKTRGQQVTLRCSSQSGHNTVSWYQQALGQGPQFIFQYYREEENGRGNFPPRFSGLQFPNYSSELNVNALELDDSALYLCASSLALMNTEAFFGQGTRLTVV.